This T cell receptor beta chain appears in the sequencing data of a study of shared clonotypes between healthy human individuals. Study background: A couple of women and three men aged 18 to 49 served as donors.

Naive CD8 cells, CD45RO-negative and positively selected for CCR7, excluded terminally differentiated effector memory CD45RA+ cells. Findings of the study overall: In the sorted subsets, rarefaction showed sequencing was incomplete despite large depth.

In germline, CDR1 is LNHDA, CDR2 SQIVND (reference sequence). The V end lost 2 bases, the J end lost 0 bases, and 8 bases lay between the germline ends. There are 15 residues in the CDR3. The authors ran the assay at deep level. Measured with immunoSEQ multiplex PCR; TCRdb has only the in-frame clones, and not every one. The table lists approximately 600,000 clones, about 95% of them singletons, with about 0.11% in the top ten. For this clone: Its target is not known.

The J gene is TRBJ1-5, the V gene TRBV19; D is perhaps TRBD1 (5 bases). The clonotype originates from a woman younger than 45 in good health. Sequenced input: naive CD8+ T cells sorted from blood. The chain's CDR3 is CASSILQVSNQPQHF. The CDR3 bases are TGTGCCAGTAGTATACTACAGGTTAGCAATCAGCCCCAGCATTTT.